A selection of T cell receptor beta chains follows, all from one sample in a study of chemoradiotherapy in HPV16-positive cancers. Only in-frame clones appear in the TCRdb table, and some are missing; sequencing was by immunoSEQ multiplex PCR. The data show about 68,000 clones, about 88% seen once. The source was blood, collected from a patient who underwent chemoradiotherapy. These receptors were obtained from a human donor with HPV-associated anogenital cancer. Both conserved end residues are part of each CDR3. Fields, in order: CDR3 length, J gene, D gene, V gene, CDR3 protein, CDR3 DNA. D genes are given only for firm matches.

15	TRBJ2-7	TRBD2	TRBV18	CASSLPGLAEYEQYF	TGTGCCAGCTCACTACCGGGACTAGCTGAATACGAGCAGTACTTC
15	TRBJ2-7	TRBD2	TRBV6-5	CASTQLPSGTYEQYF	TGTGCCAGCACCCAACTCCCAAGCGGGACCTACGAGCAGTACTTC
13	TRBJ1-2	NA	TRBV10-1	CASSETTYYGYTF	TGCGCCAGCAGTGAGACAACTTACTATGGCTACACCTTC
16	TRBJ2-2	TRBD1	TRBV10-3	CAIRSGTGGFTGELFF	TGTGCCATCAGGTCCGGGACAGGGGGGTTCACCGGGGAGCTGTTTTTT
12	TRBJ1-1	NA	TRBV30	CAFLKEGTEAFF	TGTGCCTTCCTCAAGGAGGGCACTGAAGCTTTCTTT
11	TRBJ2-2	NA	TRBV27	CASTNTGELFF	TGTGCCAGCACCAACACCGGGGAGCTGTTTTTT
15	TRBJ2-7	TRBD1	TRBV30	CAWRGVGQAVGEQYF	TGTGCCTGGAGGGGGGTGGGACAGGCGGTAGGGGAGCAGTACTTC
15	TRBJ2-7	TRBD2	TRBV4-2	CASSQGTSHTYEQYF	TGTGCCAGCAGCCAGGGGACTAGCCATACCTACGAGCAGTACTTC
15	TRBJ2-1	TRBD2	TRBV13	CASSRYSGRVNEQFF	TGTGCCAGCAGCCGATATAGCGGGAGGGTCAATGAGCAGTTCTTC
17	TRBJ1-6	NA	TRBV28	CASSPGRTGMRNSPLHF	TGTGCCAGCAGTCCAGGACGAACAGGGATGAGGAATTCACCCCTCCACTTT
16	TRBJ1-5	NA	TRBV27	CASSLRAPPSGQPQHF	TGTGCCAGCAGTTTACGGGCTCCTCCCTCGGGTCAGCCCCAGCATTTT
14	TRBJ1-6	NA	TRBV7-8	CASSLDSLNSPLHF	TGTGCCAGCAGCTTGGACAGCCTCAATTCACCCCTCCACTTT
16	TRBJ2-2	TRBD2	TRBV19	CASSPGTSRNTGELFF	TGTGCCAGTAGTCCCGGGACTAGTCGGAACACCGGGGAGCTGTTTTTT